One sample yielded the 26 T cell receptor beta chains listed below, sequenced in a study of technical replicates of blood from four donors. Clones were read by immunoSEQ multiplex PCR, and TCRdb kept only the in-frame ones, dropping some. The profile covers 70,000 to 85,000 clones, with roughly 92% appearing a single time and approximately 0.39% taken by the ten largest. The source material was T cells isolated from PBMCs. The receptors were sampled from a human donor in good health.

This clone was counted a single time. The V and J genes are TRBV19 and TRBJ1-1, with unresolved D. The CDR3 runs to 17 residues. Germline assignment: CDR1 LNHDA and CDR2 SQIVND (reference sequence). Trimming took off 0 bases at V and 3 bases at J, with 17 bases between the two ends. CDR3 nucleotides: TGTGCCAGTAGTATAGATCTCGGGGTCTCCCGTGACACTGAAGCTTTCTTT. It is translated as CASSIDLGVSRDTEAFF.

V and J are TRBV28 and TRBJ2-4; D may be TRBD2 (5 bases). Germline CDR1 and CDR2: MDHEN and SYDVKM. V shed 2 bases and J shed 9 bases, with 20 bases lying between them. This CDR3 comprises 16 residues. CDR3 in amino acids: CASSLEEASSVSIQYF. In nucleotides, the CDR3 is TGTGCCAGCAGTTTAGAGGAGGCTAGTAGTGTGAGCATTCAGTACTTC.

The genes are TRBV14 and TRBJ2-7, with 7 bases that match TRBD1. With 4 bases clipped from V and 0 bases from J, the junction kept 6 bases outside the gene matches. This CDR3 region has 15 residues. Germline values: CDR1 SGHDN, CDR2 FVKESK. The CDR3 DNA is TGTGCCAGCAGCCTCGACAGGGAGAGCTCCTACGAGCAGTACTTC. Its translation is CASSLDRESSYEQYF.

The CDR3 reads CASSFIGGPEKLFF. DNA for the CDR3: TGTGCCAGCAGCTTTATTGGGGGCCCAGAAAAACTGTTTTTT. V and J are TRBV7-9 and TRBJ1-4; D may be TRBD1 (6 bases). V was pared by 3 bases and J by 8 bases, with 13 bases between. Germline V CDR1 and CDR2: SEHNR, FQNEAQ (reference sequence). The CDR3 is 14 residues long.

The chain links TRBV11-2 to TRBJ2-2; a weak D match, TRBD2 (6 bases). CDR1 and CDR2 from the germline V gene are SGHAT and FQNNGV. The CDR3 loop spans 15 amino acids. The ends were cut back, 4 bases at V and 1 base at J, with 10 bases in the middle. The CDR3, as DNA: TGTGCCAGCAGCTCCCCGACTAGGAACACCGGGGAGCTGTTTTTT. This translates into CASSSPTRNTGELFF.

The chain combines TRBV4-3 with TRBJ2-7; D might be TRBD1 (5 bases). Germline V gives CDR1 LGHNA, CDR2 YSLEER. The CDR3 loop spans 14 amino acids. The V and J ends lost 6 bases and 0 bases respectively, with 12 bases between them. In DNA form, the CDR3 reads TGCGCCAGCAGTTTGACAGAAGACTCCTACGAGCAGTACTTC. It yields the protein CASSLTEDSYEQYF.

The V and J genes are TRBV7-3 and TRBJ2-7; D gene uncertain. The ends were cut back, 2 bases at V and 0 bases at J, with 5 bases in the middle. The germline V gene encodes CDR1 SGHTA and CDR2 FQGTGA. The CDR3 contains 13 residues. The CDR3 nucleotides read TGTGCCAGCAGCTTAGCCGGCTCCTACGAGCAGTACTTC. Translation: CASSLAGSYEQYF. The full variable domain, completed using reference TRBV7-3 and TRBJ2-7, is GAGVSQTPSNKVTEKGKYVELRCDPISGHTALYWYRQSLGQGPEFLIYFQGTGAADDSGLPNDRFFAVRPEGSVSTLKIQRTERGDSAVYLCASSLAGSYEQYFGPGTRLTVT.

The rearrangement joins TRBV10-3 to TRBJ2-5; TRBD2 matches 7 bases. Germline V gene sequence: CDR1 ENHRY, CDR2 SYGVKD. Trimming removed 8 bases from V and 5 bases from J; junction bases left unmatched: 8. The CDR3 consists of 13 residues. CDR3 DNA: TGTGCCATCGGTACTAGCGCGGGGGAGACCCAGTACTTC. Its protein is CAIGTSAGETQYF.

The V gene is TRBV29-1, the J gene TRBJ2-7; TRBD2 aligns across 14 bases. The ends lost 0 bases at V and 6 bases at J; junction bases unmatched: 7. Looked up from germline, CDR1 is SQVTM and CDR2 is ANQGSEA. The CDR3 loop spans 16 amino acids. CDR3 in DNA: TGCAGCGTTGAAGATAGACTAGCGGGAGGGCCCGGCGAGCAGTACTTC. Its protein is CSVEDRLAGGPGEQYF.

The chain links TRBV5-5 to TRBJ2-7; 9 bases line up with TRBD1. The V gene end was trimmed by 0 bases and the J gene end by 5 bases; junction bases not matched to a gene: 6. CDR3 size: 15 residues. Germline V gene sequence: CDR1 SGHKS, CDR2 YYEKEE (reference sequence). For the CDR3, the DNA is TGTGCCAGCAGCTTGGAGGGACAGGGTGCCCACGAGCAGTACTTC. Its translation: CASSLEGQGAHEQYF.

This sequence joins TRBV27 and TRBJ2-2; D gene unclear. This CDR3 region has 14 residues. Germline-derived CDR1 and CDR2 are MNHEY and SMNVEV (reference sequence). Trimming removed 6 bases from V and 0 bases from J, with 8 bases in between. DNA of the CDR3: TGTGCCAGCAGCGAGTTTACGAACACCGGGGAGCTGTTTTTT. Protein sequence: CASSEFTNTGELFF.

The chain couples TRBV29-1 to TRBJ1-2; 7 bases agree with TRBD1. This CDR3 is built from 14 residues. V gave up 7 bases and J gave up 0 bases; unmatched junction bases: 8. Germline V gene sequence: CDR1 SQVTM, CDR2 ANQGSEA. The CDR3 DNA is TGCAGCGCCCAGGGGACAGAGGCTAACTATGGCTACACCTTC. This encodes CSAQGTEANYGYTF.

The table lists this clone with a count of one. The chain employs TRBV29-1 and TRBJ2-1, with 9 bases that match TRBD2. Germline assignment: CDR1 SQVTM and CDR2 ANQGSEA. CDR3 length: 14 residues. V gave up 6 bases and J gave up 8 bases; unmatched junction bases: 11. Written as DNA, the CDR3 is TGCAGCGTACAGCCCGGGACTAGCTCTCATGAGCAGTTCTTC. Protein: CSVQPGTSSHEQFF.

This rearrangement joins TRBV27 to TRBJ2-1; 7 bases are shared with TRBD2. The CDR3 is 15 residues long. V trimming: 2 bases; J trimming: 3 bases; junction bases outside the gene matches: 4. Germline V gene data show CDR1 as MNHEY and CDR2 as SMNVEV (reference sequence). The CDR3 here is CASSLVGGVYNEQFF. Here the CDR3 DNA reads TGTGCCAGCAGTTTAGTGGGAGGGGTCTACAATGAGCAGTTCTTC.

The chain is built from TRBV29-1 and TRBJ2-1; a possible D gene is TRBD1 (6 bases). The CDR3 consists of 16 residues. Trimming took 0 bases from V and 1 from J, leaving 13 bases between them. Per the germline V gene, CDR1 is SQVTM and CDR2 is ANQGSEA. CDR3 amino acids: CSVEDQGIRSYNEQFF. In DNA, the CDR3 is TGCAGCGTTGAAGATCAGGGGATTCGATCCTACAATGAGCAGTTCTTC.

The chain links TRBV7-9 to TRBJ1-1; D ambiguous. The CDR3 has 11 amino acids. The germline gives CDR1 SEHNR, CDR2 FQNEAQ (reference sequence). Trimming removed 11 bases from V and 8 bases from J, with 15 bases in between. The CDR3 region is CAGHGEREAFF. CDR3 DNA: TGTGCCGGCCACGGGGAGAGGGAAGCTTTCTTT.

V gene TRBV13 combines with J gene TRBJ2-7; maybe TRBD1 (6 bases). The CDR3 has 13 residues. V gave up 5 bases and J gave up 4 bases, with 12 bases separating them. Germline CDR1 is PRHDT and CDR2 is FYEKMQ (reference sequence). CDR3 coding DNA: TGTGCCAGCAGCCCCGAACAGGGATACGAGCAGTACTTC. As protein: CASSPEQGYEQYF.

V gene TRBV10-2 combines with J gene TRBJ2-7; D is possibly TRBD1 (6 bases). The CDR3 contains 13 residues. Germline-derived CDR1 and CDR2 are WSHSY and SAAADI. V was pared by 2 bases and J by 6 bases, with 11 bases between. The CDR3 is CASSEIPGAEQYF. The CDR3 DNA sequence: TGCGCCAGCAGTGAGATTCCAGGGGCCGAGCAGTACTTC.

The genes are TRBV5-6 and TRBJ2-7; 8 nucleotides line up with TRBD2. The CDR3 has 14 residues. Germline V gene data show CDR1 as SGHDT and CDR2 as YYEEEE. V dropped 1 base and J dropped 4; count of bases not matched to a gene: 4. The DNA of the CDR3 is TGTGCCAGCAGCTTGCTGACTAGCGCGTACGAGCAGTACTTC. Protein sequence: CASSLLTSAYEQYF.

This chain uses TRBV7-3 with TRBJ2-1; TRBD1 matches 8 bases. The CDR3 is made up of 14 amino acids. J lost 7 bases, V lost 5 bases, and 7 bases had no gene match. The germline CDR1 and CDR2 sequences are SGHTA and FQGTGA. The CDR3 region is CASSASDRGNEQFF. Here the CDR3 DNA reads TGTGCCAGCAGCGCGTCCGACAGGGGAAATGAGCAGTTCTTC.

The CDR3 DNA sequence: TGCGCCAGCAGCTTGGTGCCGGACCAAGAGACCCAGTACTTC. It codes for CASSLVPDQETQYF. J is TRBJ2-5 and V is TRBV5-1, with D unclear. CDR1 SGHRS and CDR2 YFSETQ come from the germline V gene. The CDR3 loop spans 14 amino acids. V lost 0 bases and J 0 bases, leaving 6 bases between the germline ends. The entire variable domain, with the rest obtained from reference TRBV5-1 and TRBJ2-5, is as follows: KAGVTQTPRYLIKTRGQQVTLSCSPISGHRSVSWYQQTPGQGLQFLFEYFSETQRNKGNFPGRFSGRQFSNSRSEMNVSTLELGDSALYLCASSLVPDQETQYFGPGTRLLVL.

A single count supports this clone. CDR3 sequence (DNA): TGCGCCAGCATCGGGGTTACCGGGGAGCTGTTTTTT. Translating gives CASIGVTGELFF. This chain connects TRBV5-1 to TRBJ2-2; tentative D call: TRBD2 (5 bases). The germline CDR1 and CDR2 sequences are SGHRS and YFSETQ. The CDR3 spans 12 residues. V was trimmed by 6 bases and J by 5 bases, leaving 8 bases between them.

The genes are TRBV11-3 and TRBJ1-2, with 11 bases identical to TRBD1. Germline assignment: CDR1 SGHNT and CDR2 YENEEA. The CDR3 length is 15 residues. The trim removed 5 bases at V and 3 bases at J, leaving 5 bases unmatched. The CDR3 is CASSADRGHYYGYTF. Here the CDR3 DNA reads TGTGCCAGCAGCGCGGACAGGGGGCATTACTATGGCTACACCTTC. Full variable domain (remainder filled in from reference TRBV11-3 and TRBJ1-2): EAGVVQSPRYKIIEKKQPVAFWCNPISGHNTLYWYLQNLGQGPELLIRYENEEAVDDSQLPKDRFSAERLKGVDSTLKIQPAELGDSAVYLCASSADRGHYYGYTFGSGTRLTVV.

The CDR3 loop is CASSIPGYNYEQYF. The CDR3 bases are TGTGCCAGCAGTATCCCCGGGTACAACTACGAGCAGTACTTC. V usage is TRBV2 and J usage is TRBJ2-7; no reliable D call. This CDR3 region has 14 residues. Germline V gene lookup returns CDR1 SNHLY and CDR2 FYNNEI. The V gene lost 5 bases and the J gene lost 3 bases, with 14 bases spanning the gap.

V is TRBV9 and J is TRBJ2-5, with 11 bases aligning to TRBD2. The CDR3 extends over 17 amino acids. The germline V gene has CDR1 SGDLS and CDR2 YYNGEE. J was trimmed by 5 bases and V by 3 bases; bases with no gene match: 12. The CDR3 spells CASSDGTSGGERETQYF. Here the CDR3 DNA reads TGTGCCAGCAGCGACGGGACTAGCGGAGGAGAACGTGAGACCCAGTACTTC.

The V and J genes are TRBV27 and TRBJ1-5; 8 bases line up with TRBD1. Trimming took 1 base from V and 4 from J; bases not matched to a gene: 3. The CDR3 totals 15 residues. Germline lookup yields CDR1 MNHEY and CDR2 SMNVEV (reference sequence). The CDR3 loop reads CASSLLGQGNQPQHF. DNA of the CDR3: TGTGCCAGCAGTTTATTAGGACAGGGTAATCAGCCCCAGCATTTT.